Each of the 5 T cell receptor beta chains below was sequenced from the same sample in a study of cytomegalovirus exposure and HLA in healthy donors. The PCR contained 60 Vbeta and 13 Jbeta primers. Libraries were prepared by immunoSEQ multiplex PCR; TCRdb keeps only in-frame clonotypes and omits some of them. This sample has under 170,000 clones; 50% to 75% occur once, and the top ten carry roughly 6.4%. The specimen was PBMCs. The receptors derive from a woman aged 55-70 years in good health and CMV-seropositive.

On this clone: The junction departs from germline at one end; a sequencing error may be responsible. The chain joins TRBV6-1 to TRBJ1-5; D may be TRBD1 (5 bases). Germline CDR1 and CDR2: MNHNS and SASEGT. There are 13 residues in the CDR3. The CDR3 DNA reads TGTGCCAGCAGTGAAGCGAAGGGAACAGGTCTGATTTTT. Its protein product is CASSEAKGTGLIF.

The V call is TRBV5-1, the J call TRBJ2-5; 11 bases are shared with TRBD2. Trimming took 2 bases from V and 3 from J; bases not matched to a gene: 3. CDR1 is SGHRS and CDR2 is YFSETQ in the germline V gene. The CDR3 totals 15 residues. This CDR3 is CASSFVAGGKETQYF. The CDR3 coding sequence is TGCGCCAGCAGCTTTGTAGCGGGAGGGAAAGAGACCCAGTACTTC.

The chain joins TRBV6-5 to TRBJ2-6; no clear D gene. This CDR3 is built from 15 residues. Germline V gene lookup returns CDR1 MNHEY and CDR2 SVGAGI. V lost 6 bases to trimming and J lost 1 base, with 10 bases between them. The CDR3, as DNA: TGTGCCAGCAGCCTTGGGCGATCTGGGGCCAACGTCCTGACTTTC. Its translation is CASSLGRSGANVLTF.

The rearrangement links TRBV29-1 to TRBJ2-7, with 8 bases lining up with TRBD2. With 4 bases clipped from V and 0 bases from J, the junction kept 5 bases outside the gene matches. Germline CDR1 SQVTM, CDR2 ANQGSEA. CDR3 length equals 14 residues. The CDR3 is CSVAGGLLSYEQYF. DNA for the CDR3: TGCAGCGTTGCGGGAGGGCTTCTCTCCTACGAGCAGTACTTC.

This clone was detected a few times. This chain connects TRBV5-4 to TRBJ2-5; D is perhaps TRBD1 (6 bases). The better agreement between TRBJ2-7 and the DNA end casts doubt on the J call. This CDR3 has 15 amino acids. The germline gives CDR1 SGHNT, CDR2 YYREEE (reference sequence). The CDR3: CASSLDREFSYEQYF. CDR3 DNA sequence: TGTGCCAGCAGCTTGGACAGGGAGTTTTCGTACGAGCAGTACTTC.